Presented here are 23 T cell receptor beta chains from one specimen sequenced in a study of T cell responses to AZD1222 COVID-19 vaccine. Assay used: immunoSEQ multiplex PCR; TCRdb lists only in-frame clones, some missing. The sample lists about 130,000 clones, 88% seen once, with roughly 8% in the top ten. The specimen comprised peripheral blood, sampled on day 0 of AZD1222 vaccination. The receptors come from an adult in good health.

The chain is built from TRBV7-2 and TRBJ2-5; no clear D gene. V lost 2 bases and J 5 bases, leaving 12 bases between the germline ends. This CDR3 has 14 amino acids. Per germline, CDR1 SGHTA and CDR2 FQGNSA. The CDR3 here is CASSLSLRGETQYF. In DNA form, the CDR3 reads TGTGCCAGCAGCTTAAGTCTTAGAGGCGAGACCCAGTACTTC.

This chain connects TRBV5-6 to TRBJ1-1, with D perhaps matching TRBD1 (6 bases). Per germline, CDR1 SGHDT and CDR2 YYEEEE. CDR3 length equals 14 residues. The V and J ends lost 0 bases and 6 bases respectively, with 12 bases between them. In DNA form, the CDR3 reads TGTGCCAGCAGCTTGGAGGGGGAATTGGCTGAAGCTTTCTTT. Its protein product is CASSLEGELAEAFF.

This clone turned up a few times. The chain has TRBV9 and TRBJ1-6; no reliable D call. There are 15 residues in the CDR3. CDR1 and CDR2 from the germline V gene are SGDLS and YYNGEE. V was pared by 0 bases and J by 6 bases, with 10 bases between. Here the CDR3 DNA reads TGTGCCAGCAGCGTAGGGCAGGCCCTTAATTCACCCCTCCACTTT. Protein product: CASSVGQALNSPLHF. Together with reference TRBV9 and TRBJ1-6, the CDR3 gives the full variable domain: DSGVTQTPKHLITATGQRVTLRCSPRSGDLSVYWYQQSLDQGLQFLIQYYNGEERAKGNILERFSAQQFPDLHSELNLSSLELGDSALYFCASSVGQALNSPLHFGNGTRLTVT.

V gene TRBV19 combines with J gene TRBJ1-1; D is possibly TRBD1 (6 bases). The ends were cut back, 6 bases at V and 5 bases at J, with 16 bases in the middle. This CDR3 region has 14 residues. CDR1 and CDR2 (germline): LNHDA, SQIVND (reference sequence). This chain's CDR3 is CASRDRTSATEAFF. The CDR3 nucleotides read TGTGCCAGTAGGGACAGAACTTCGGCGACTGAAGCTTTCTTT.

The chain recombines TRBV21-1 with TRBJ1-1; TRBD1, the D gene given by the table, was not confirmed from the DNA. TRBV21-1 is flagged as a pseudogene. The length of the CDR3 is 17 residues. CDR3: CASSIYDRGGGNTEAFF. CDR3 in DNA: TGTGCCAGCAGCATTTACGACAGGGGAGGCGGAAACACTGAAGCTTTCTTT.

The chain joins TRBV5-1 to TRBJ1-1; 8 bases agree with TRBD1. CDR1 and CDR2 (germline): SGHRS, YFSETQ. This CDR3 has 14 amino acids. V shed 5 bases, J shed 5 bases, and the junction held 8 bases outside the gene matches. Written as DNA, the CDR3 is TGCGCCAGCAGGGAGGACAGGGAAAGAACTGAAGCTTTCTTT. It specifies CASREDRERTEAFF. The entire variable domain, with the rest obtained from reference TRBV5-1 and TRBJ1-1, is as follows: KAGVTQTPRYLIKTRGQQVTLSCSPISGHRSVSWYQQTPGQGLQFLFEYFSETQRNKGNFPGRFSGRQFSNSRSEMNVSTLELGDSALYLCASREDRERTEAFFGQGTRLTVV.

This chain uses TRBV27 with TRBJ2-1; 7 nucleotides align to TRBD2. V lost 4 bases, J lost 4 bases, and 7 bases stayed unmatched. The CDR3 covers 15 residues. Germline values: CDR1 MNHEY, CDR2 SMNVEV (reference sequence). CDR3: CASSSGGGGYNEQFF. Here the CDR3 DNA reads TGTGCCAGCAGTTCGGGGGGAGGTGGGTACAATGAGCAGTTCTTC.

V is TRBV19 and J is TRBJ2-2; perhaps D is TRBD1 or TRBD2 (5 bases each). Trimming stripped 3 bases from V and 5 bases from J, with 10 bases between. The germline gives CDR1 LNHDA, CDR2 SQIVND (reference sequence). The CDR3 contains 14 residues. DNA for the CDR3: TGTGCCAGTAGTATTGGGGGAAGGACCGGGGAGCTGTTTTTT. It yields the protein CASSIGGRTGELFF.

The chain links TRBV13 to TRBJ2-3; no reliable D call. The V and J ends lost 3 bases and 6 bases respectively, with 13 bases between them. Germline loops: CDR1 PRHDT, CDR2 FYEKMQ (reference sequence). The CDR3 is 14 residues long. The CDR3 region has the DNA TGTGCCAGCAGCTTTATTCCTAGGACGGATACGCAGTATTTT. Protein sequence: CASSFIPRTDTQYF. Supplemented by reference TRBV13 and TRBJ2-3, the full variable domain reads AAGVIQSPRHLIKEKRETATLKCYPIPRHDTVYWYQQGPGQDPQFLISFYEKMQSDKGSIPDRFSAQQFSDYHSELNMSSLELGDSALYFCASSFIPRTDTQYFGPGTRLTVL.

The chain uses TRBV6-5 and TRBJ1-6; D may be TRBD1 (5 bases). The germline V and J ends were trimmed by 0 bases and 7 bases, with 13 bases remaining between them. CDR3 length: 16 amino acids. Per germline, CDR1 MNHEY and CDR2 SVGAGI. CDR3 DNA sequence: TGTGCCAGCAGTTACTCTCAGGGTCTGGACAATTCACCCCTCCACTTT. Amino acids: CASSYSQGLDNSPLHF.

The genes are TRBV6-2 or TRBV6-3 and TRBJ1-1; D is uncertain. CDR1 and CDR2 (germline): MNHEY, SVGEGT. The CDR3 consists of 17 residues. The ends were cut back, 2 bases at V and 2 bases at J, with 18 bases in the middle. The chain's CDR3 is CASSYRLGVEFNTEAFF. In nucleotides, the CDR3 is TGTGCCAGCAGTTACAGGTTGGGAGTTGAGTTTAACACTGAAGCTTTCTTT.

This sequence joins TRBV6-2 or TRBV6-3 and TRBJ1-1; TRBD1 might be the D (5 bases). The CDR3 has 14 amino acids. The germline V gene has CDR1 MNHEY and CDR2 SVGEGT. Trimming took off 4 bases at V and 4 bases at J, with 13 bases between the two ends. The CDR3 loop is CASSSQGVGTEAFF. In DNA form, the CDR3 reads TGTGCCAGCAGTTCCCAGGGTGTCGGCACTGAAGCTTTCTTT.

In DNA form, the CDR3 reads TGTGCCAGCAGTGAAGCCGGGGCTGATGGCACTGAAGCTTTCTTT. Translating it yields CASSEAGADGTEAFF. The rearrangement uses TRBV2 and TRBJ1-1; tentative D call: TRBD1 (5 bases). The CDR3 consists of 15 residues. Germline V gives CDR1 SNHLY, CDR2 FYNNEI. V lost 0 bases and J 4 bases, leaving 12 bases between the germline ends.

The chain carries TRBV28 and TRBJ2-4; D might be TRBD1 (5 bases). The CDR3 length is 16 residues. Germline CDR1 reads MDHEN; CDR2 reads SYDVKM. V was trimmed by 5 bases and J by 1 base, leaving 15 bases between them. The CDR3 nucleotides are TGTGCCAGCAGTCCAGTCCAGGGTAGGGCCAAAAACATTCAGTACTTC. Amino acid sequence: CASSPVQGRAKNIQYF.

This chain links TRBV6-2 or TRBV6-3 with TRBJ2-3; tentative D call: TRBD2 (6 bases). The germline CDR1 and CDR2 sequences are MNHEY and SVGEGT. Trimming left V 3 bases short and J 4 bases short, with 20 bases between. The CDR3 has 17 amino acids. Here the CDR3 reads CASSYSTGTLSPDTQYF. The CDR3 nucleotides read TGTGCCAGCAGTTATTCTACCGGGACTTTAAGCCCAGATACGCAGTATTTT.

V gene TRBV6-2 or TRBV6-3 combines with J gene TRBJ2-7, with 8 bases matching TRBD2. The V gene end was trimmed by 5 bases and the J gene end by 2 bases; junction bases not matched to a gene: 5. The CDR3 length is 14 residues. CDR1 and CDR2 (germline): MNHEY, SVGEGT. In DNA form, the CDR3 reads TGTGCCAGCAGTCAGACGGGGGGGACCTACGAGCAGTACTTC. Translated, it gives CASSQTGGTYEQYF.

The rearrangement uses TRBV19 and TRBJ1-5, with D tentatively TRBD1 (5 bases). The CDR3 spans 16 residues. Germline lookup yields CDR1 LNHDA and CDR2 SQIVND (reference sequence). V lost 3 bases to trimming and J lost 1 base, with 13 bases between them. CDR3 loop: CASSISRGRSNQPQHF. The DNA for the CDR3 is TGTGCCAGTAGTATTAGTAGGGGCAGAAGCAATCAGCCCCAGCATTTT.

CDR3 loop: CASSETGGAFREQYF. The CDR3 region has the DNA TGCGCCAGCAGTGAGACAGGGGGCGCGTTTAGAGAGCAGTACTTC. The chain joins TRBV10-2 to TRBJ2-7; 9 bases agree with TRBD1. The germline gives CDR1 WSHSY, CDR2 SAAADI. Germline trimming cut 2 bases from V and 7 bases from J; bases unmatched to any gene: 9. The CDR3 contains 15 residues.

Only one count was recorded for this clone. The rearrangement joins TRBV29-1 to TRBJ1-6, with 9 bases that match TRBD1. Germline CDR1 SQVTM, CDR2 ANQGSEA. The trim removed 4 bases at V and 7 bases at J, leaving 2 bases unmatched. CDR3 length: 13 amino acids. This CDR3 is CSVGDRANSPLHF. DNA for the CDR3: TGCAGCGTTGGGGACAGGGCGAATTCACCCCTCCACTTT.

CDR3 in amino acids: CASSQPDTNEQFF. Here the CDR3 DNA reads TGTGCCAGCAGCCAACCCGACACTAATGAGCAGTTCTTC. This rearrangement joins TRBV3-1 (or the pseudogene TRBV3-2) to TRBJ2-1; unclear D gene. Germline V gene lookup returns CDR1 LGHDT and CDR2 YNNKEL (reference sequence). The CDR3 consists of 13 residues. The V end lost 2 bases, the J end lost 7 bases, and 9 bases lay between the germline ends.

This chain uses TRBV28 with TRBJ2-3, with 8 nucleotides matching TRBD1. CDR3 length equals 15 residues. Germline V CDR1 and CDR2: MDHEN, SYDVKM. Trimming took 4 bases from V and 6 from J; bases not matched to a gene: 9. DNA for the CDR3: TGTGCCAGCAGTTGGGGGGCAGGGGGCATGGATACGCAGTATTTT. Its protein is CASSWGAGGMDTQYF.

The chain uses TRBV9 and TRBJ2-1; no definite D call. The CDR3 is 16 residues long. The V gene lost 0 bases and the J gene lost 6 bases, with 16 bases spanning the gap. Germline lookup yields CDR1 SGDLS and CDR2 YYNGEE. The CDR3 DNA sequence: TGTGCCAGCAGCGTAGGGATCCAAACGGGCCCCAATGAGCAGTTCTTC. Protein sequence: CASSVGIQTGPNEQFF.

On this clone: This sample also contains other DNA sequences that code for the same CDR3. The chain couples TRBV7-9 to TRBJ2-7, with no clear D. This CDR3 comprises 15 residues. The V end lost 1 base, the J end lost 3 bases, and 13 bases lay between the germline ends. The germline V gene encodes CDR1 SEHNR and CDR2 FQNEAQ (reference sequence). Here the CDR3 DNA reads TGTGCCAGCAGCTTAGTCCCTAGTGGGGACTACGAGCAGTACTTC. It translates to CASSLVPSGDYEQYF.